The 22 T cell receptor beta chains presented below share a single source sample, sequenced in a study of shared clonotypes between healthy human individuals. Some clones are missing from TCRdb's copy, which holds only in-frame ones; the method was immunoSEQ multiplex PCR. Here the sample spans some 2.1 million clones, around 96% being singletons. The naive CD8 fraction comprised CD45RO-negative cells positively selected for CCR7 and excluded terminally differentiated effector memory CD45RA+ cells. Material: naive CD8+ T cells sorted from blood. These receptors originate from a man aged 18 to 29 in good health.

This rearrangement joins TRBV7-9 to TRBJ2-2, with a possible D match to TRBD1 (5 bases). The germline V gene encodes CDR1 SEHNR and CDR2 FQNEAQ (reference sequence). V was shortened by 5 bases and J by 1 base, with 17 bases between the two germline ends. The CDR3 has 17 amino acids. CDR3 bases: TGTGCCAGCAGCCCAAAAGGGCCAGGGTTGAACACCGGGGAGCTGTTTTTT. It specifies CASSPKGPGLNTGELFF.

V usage is TRBV6-5 and J usage is TRBJ2-3, with D possibly TRBD2 on 6 matching bases. V was pared by 4 bases and J by 2 bases, with 13 bases between. Germline V lookup: CDR1 MNHEY, CDR2 SVGAGI. There are 15 residues in the CDR3. The DNA for the CDR3 is TGTGCCAGCAGTTTTGCGGGGTCCGACACAGATACGCAGTATTTT. It yields the protein CASSFAGSDTDTQYF.

This chain uses TRBV27 with TRBJ1-2; D is unclear. This CDR3 contains 11 residues. Germline V CDR1 and CDR2: MNHEY, SMNVEV (reference sequence). Trimming took off 8 bases at V and 3 bases at J, with 7 bases between the two ends. CDR3 nucleotide sequence: TGTGCCAGCCGGAACTACTATGGCTACACCTTC. It is translated as CASRNYYGYTF.

The genes are TRBV27 and TRBJ2-7, with no clear D. Trimming cost V 3 bases and J 2 bases, with 11 bases left between them. The CDR3 spans 14 residues. Per germline, CDR1 MNHEY and CDR2 SMNVEV (reference sequence). The CDR3 region has the DNA TGTGCCAGCAGTTTTGGGCCCGGTGCCTACGAGCAGTACTTC. Residues: CASSFGPGAYEQYF.

V gene TRBV7-9 combines with J gene TRBJ1-1; TRBD1 is a possible D gene (5 bases). The germline CDR1 and CDR2 sequences are SEHNR and FQNEAQ (reference sequence). The CDR3 extends over 15 amino acids. Trimming cost V 2 bases and J 1 base, with 11 bases left between them. CDR3 region: CASSLFEGTNTEAFF. Written as DNA, the CDR3 is TGTGCCAGCAGCTTATTTGAGGGGACGAACACTGAAGCTTTCTTT.

The rearrangement uses TRBV18 and TRBJ2-1, with D unclear. The germline V gene has CDR1 KGHSH and CDR2 LQKENI. V lost 6 bases to trimming and J lost 4 bases, with 10 bases between them. The CDR3 extends over 13 amino acids. The CDR3 sequence is CASSPPHYNEQFF. The CDR3 coding sequence is TGTGCCAGCTCTCCGCCACATTACAATGAGCAGTTCTTC.

V and J are TRBV19 and TRBJ2-1; TRBD2 agrees at 10 bases. Per germline, CDR1 LNHDA and CDR2 SQIVND (reference sequence). This CDR3 spans 14 amino acids. The ends lost 10 bases at V and 6 bases at J; junction bases unmatched: 9. The CDR3 loop reads CATSRASGSNEQFF. The CDR3, as DNA: TGTGCCACATCGAGGGCTAGCGGGAGCAATGAGCAGTTCTTC.

This clone was seen more than once but under ten times. The same CDR3 can be traced to other DNA sequences in this sample. The V and J genes are TRBV4-1 and TRBJ2-7; TRBD1 is a possible D gene (5 bases). Per the germline V gene, CDR1 is MGHRA and CDR2 is YSYEKL. The CDR3 has 13 amino acids. The V gene lost 1 base and the J gene lost 2 bases, with 6 bases spanning the gap. Here the CDR3 DNA reads TGCGCCAGCAGCCAAGGACAGACCTACGAGCAGTACTTC. As protein: CASSQGQTYEQYF.

The genes are TRBV7-9 and TRBJ1-1; tentative D call: TRBD1 (5 bases). V dropped 6 bases and J dropped 4 bases, with 18 bases sitting between them. Per germline, CDR1 SEHNR and CDR2 FQNEAQ (reference sequence). The CDR3 extends over 15 amino acids. For the CDR3, the DNA is TGTGCCAGCAGTTCCCCCGGGACCGCAAGCACTGAAGCTTTCTTT. It specifies CASSSPGTASTEAFF.

The chain has TRBV5-5 and TRBJ2-7; D possibly corresponds to TRBD1 (6 bases). Trimming shortened V by 7 bases and J by 0 bases, and 14 bases separated the two germline ends. The germline gives CDR1 SGHKS, CDR2 YYEKEE (reference sequence). CDR3 length: 14 amino acids. CDR3 region: CASATGQSSYEQYF. CDR3 nucleotide sequence: TGTGCCAGCGCCACGGGACAATCCTCCTACGAGCAGTACTTC. Using reference TRBV5-5 and TRBJ2-7 for the parts outside the CDR3, the full variable domain is DAGVTQSPTHLIKTRGQQVTLRCSPISGHKSVSWYQQVLGQGPQFIFQYYEKEERGRGNFPDRFSARQFPNYSSELNVNALLLGDSALYLCASATGQSSYEQYFGPGTRLTVT.

The V gene is TRBV19, the J gene TRBJ1-5, with D unresolved. Trimming removed 6 bases from V and 2 bases from J, with 11 bases in between. In germline, CDR1 is LNHDA, CDR2 SQIVND (reference sequence). CDR3 size: 14 residues. The CDR3 sequence: CASSFMWGNQPQHF. The CDR3 DNA reads as TGTGCCAGTAGCTTTATGTGGGGCAATCAGCCCCAGCATTTT.

In regard to this clone: The sample carries other DNA sequences with the same CDR3. The rearrangement links TRBV4-1 to TRBJ2-7; D unclear. The CDR3 contains 13 residues. The germline gives CDR1 MGHRA, CDR2 YSYEKL. Trimming removed 2 bases from V and 2 bases from J, with 7 bases in between. The CDR3: CASSQSPTYEQYF. Written as DNA, the CDR3 is TGCGCCAGCAGCCAAAGTCCGACCTACGAGCAGTACTTC.

This rearrangement joins TRBV6-1 to TRBJ2-7, with 11 bases lining up with TRBD2. The CDR3 runs to 17 residues. V trimming: 2 bases; J trimming: 4 bases; junction bases outside the gene matches: 10. The germline V gene encodes CDR1 MNHNS and CDR2 SASEGT. The CDR3 sequence is CASSERRATSGIYEQYF. In DNA, the CDR3 is TGTGCCAGCAGTGAACGGAGGGCGACTAGCGGGATATACGAGCAGTACTTC.

V is TRBV27 and J is TRBJ1-3, with D unresolved. CDR1 is MNHEY and CDR2 is SMNVEV in the germline V gene (reference sequence). The CDR3 runs 16 residues. V was pared by 5 bases and J by 4 bases, with 18 bases between. For the CDR3, the DNA is TGTGCCAGCAGTGCAACTTTAGGGTTGGGCGGAAACACCATATATTTT. Protein sequence: CASSATLGLGGNTIYF.

The V call is TRBV13, the J call TRBJ2-7; 11 bases align to TRBD1. The CDR3 totals 14 residues. V was pared by 4 bases and J by 3 bases, with 2 bases of the junction left unmatched. In germline, CDR1 is PRHDT, CDR2 FYEKMQ (reference sequence). The CDR3 sequence is CASSWGQGDYEQYF. The CDR3 DNA reads TGTGCCAGCAGCTGGGGACAGGGGGACTACGAGCAGTACTTC. The full variable domain, in which reference TRBV13 and TRBJ2-7 provide the parts outside the CDR3, is AAGVIQSPRHLIKEKRETATLKCYPIPRHDTVYWYQQGPGQDPQFLISFYEKMQSDKGSIPDRFSAQQFSDYHSELNMSSLELGDSALYFCASSWGQGDYEQYFGPGTRLTVT.

The chain carries TRBV5-1 and TRBJ2-7; D may match TRBD1 or TRBD2 (6 bases each). Trimming stripped 3 bases from V and 2 bases from J, with 12 bases between. The CDR3 length is 14 residues. The V gene's germline CDR1 is SGHRS and CDR2 YFSETQ. CDR3 protein: CASSSEGGPYEQYF. The CDR3 DNA is TGCGCCAGCAGCTCGGAGGGGGGACCCTACGAGCAGTACTTC.

The V call is TRBV11-3, the J call TRBJ2-5, with 7 bases aligning to TRBD1. The CDR3 runs 12 residues. CDR1 is SGHNT, CDR2 YENEEA, per germline. V trimming: 3 bases; J trimming: 5 bases; junction bases outside the gene matches: 0. The CDR3 spells CASSFRGETQYF. For the CDR3, the DNA is TGTGCCAGCAGCTTCAGGGGGGAGACCCAGTACTTC. Full variable domain (missing parts from reference TRBV11-3 and TRBJ2-5): EAGVVQSPRYKIIEKKQPVAFWCNPISGHNTLYWYLQNLGQGPELLIRYENEEAVDDSQLPKDRFSAERLKGVDSTLKIQPAELGDSAVYLCASSFRGETQYFGPGTRLLVL.

This clone was detected only once. This chain connects TRBV20-1 to TRBJ2-7; TRBD2 might be the D (5 bases). The CDR3 has 11 amino acids. CDR1 and CDR2 from the germline V gene are DFQATT and SNEGSKA (reference sequence). The germline V and J ends were trimmed by 3 bases and 7 bases, with 10 bases remaining between them. The chain's CDR3 is CSARMGGEQYF. The CDR3 nucleotides read TGCAGTGCTAGGATGGGCGGGGAGCAGTACTTC.

The V call is TRBV6-5, the J call TRBJ2-2, with TRBD1 identical over 8 bases. V dropped 8 bases and J dropped 1; count of bases not matched to a gene: 6. Looked up from germline, CDR1 is MNHEY and CDR2 is SVGAGI. The CDR3 has 15 amino acids. Written as DNA, the CDR3 is TGTGCCAGCGCCGCCGGGACAGGGAACACCGGGGAGCTGTTTTTT. Residues: CASAAGTGNTGELFF.

The V gene is TRBV11-2, the J gene TRBJ2-7, with 7 bases matching TRBD2. This CDR3 contains 14 residues. Germline CDR1 and CDR2: SGHAT and FQNNGV. V gave up 5 bases and J gave up 2 bases; unmatched junction bases: 6. The CDR3 loop reads CASSLLALTYEQYF. As DNA, the CDR3 is TGTGCCAGCAGCCTACTAGCGTTAACCTACGAGCAGTACTTC.

The chain links TRBV6-5 to TRBJ2-5; TRBD1 aligns across 7 bases. Germline CDR1 is MNHEY and CDR2 is SVGAGI. Trimming took 6 bases from V and 4 from J; bases not matched to a gene: 5. There are 13 residues in the CDR3. In DNA, the CDR3 is TGTGCCAGCAGCCCAGACAGGGCAGAGACCCAGTACTTC. Translating gives CASSPDRAETQYF.

The V and J genes are TRBV27 and TRBJ2-1; possible D gene TRBD2, 6 bases. This CDR3 is 14 amino acids long. From germline, CDR1 is MNHEY and CDR2 SMNVEV (reference sequence). Trimming removed 8 bases from V and 4 bases from J, with 15 bases in between. The CDR3 protein is CASGSGLAYNEQFF. CDR3 in DNA: TGTGCCAGCGGATCGGGACTCGCTTACAATGAGCAGTTCTTC.